One and the same sample provided the 23 T cell receptor beta chains below, sequenced in a study of spatial heterogeneity in lung cancer (dated by TCRdb to about 2019). Library prep was done by 5' RACE. Sequencing took place on a NextSeq 500. TCRdb reanalyzed the raw reads on its own, using fastp at Q25 for trimming and MiXCR for clone calling, and kept in-frame beta chains. Identical CDR3 proteins give one entry, which carries the most common genes and DNA. In this sample the table shows about 5,300 distinct CDR3 sequences, less than 6.5% of which occur a single time. The ten largest clones add up to 9.2% of the sample. This specimen's time point label, per the study, means: sample taken at primary tumor resection. The sequences come from normal lung tissue next to the tumor, collected at surgery. These receptor sequences come from a female donor with early-stage non-small cell lung cancer.

This clonotype was picked up many times. The chain carries TRBV9 and TRBJ2-2; TRBD2 is a possible D gene (5 bases). The CDR3 is 14 amino acids. V was shortened by 4 bases and J by 3 bases, with 10 bases between the two germline ends. Germline assignment: CDR1 SGDLS and CDR2 YYNGEE. CDR3 sequence reads: CASSPRGYTGELFF. DNA for the CDR3: TGTGCCAGCAGCCCCCGGGGATACACCGGGGAGCTGTTTTTT.

This clonotype is categorized as medium-sized. The chain joins TRBV5-4 to TRBJ1-6; no clear D. CDR3 length: 16 amino acids. Trimming left V 4 bases short and J 3 bases short, with 14 bases between. CDR1 is SGHNT, CDR2 YYREEE, per germline (reference sequence). CDR3: CASSRANEDYNSPLHF. Here the CDR3 DNA reads TGTGCCAGCAGCCGGGCAAATGAAGACTATAATTCACCCCTCCACTTT.

This clonotype was detected only once. J is TRBJ2-7 and V is TRBV30; 7 nucleotides agree with TRBD2. The V gene's germline CDR1 is GTSNPN and CDR2 SVGIG (reference sequence). The CDR3 contains 13 residues. Trimming at V came to 0 bases and at J to 5 bases, leaving 4 bases not matched to a gene. The CDR3 protein is CAWSVGGSNEQYF. The CDR3 DNA reads TGTGCCTGGAGTGTAGGCGGGAGTAACGAGCAGTACTTC.

CDR3 nucleotides: TGCAGTGCTGCTGACTCTAGCGGGGTGAACGAGCAGTACTTC. It specifies CSAADSSGVNEQYF. The chain has TRBV20-1 and TRBJ2-7; TRBD2 matches at 9 bases. The germline gives CDR1 DFQATT, CDR2 SNEGSKA (reference sequence). The CDR3 sequence is 14 residues long. J gave up 5 bases and V 5 bases, and 10 bases lay outside the gene matches.

By sample share, this clonotype is medium-sized. The J gene is TRBJ2-3, the V gene TRBV20-1; 9 nucleotides agree with TRBD2. The V segment lost 3 bases and the J segment 4 bases; nucleotides outside the gene matches: 8. The CDR3 is 15 residues long. Looked up from germline, CDR1 is DFQATT and CDR2 is SNEGSKA (reference sequence). The CDR3 spells CSARWAGGPPDTQYF. The CDR3 DNA follows: TGCAGTGCTAGGTGGGCGGGAGGGCCGCCAGATACGCAGTATTTT.

By share of the sample, this clonotype is medium-sized (0.01 to 0.1%). V and J are TRBV20-1 and TRBJ2-4, with D hard to call. The germline V and J ends were trimmed by 6 bases and 6 bases, with 15 bases remaining between them. This CDR3 is 13 amino acids long. Per germline, CDR1 DFQATT and CDR2 SNEGSKA (reference sequence). Here the CDR3 reads CSALRVPRNIQYF. CDR3 in DNA: TGCAGTGCCCTCCGGGTCCCCCGAAACATTCAGTACTTC.

This clonotype was seen more than once but under ten times. J is TRBJ2-1 and V is TRBV24-1; D is uncertain. The germline CDR1 and CDR2 sequences are KGHDR and SFDVKD. The V end lost 6 bases, the J end lost 8 bases, and 7 bases lay between the germline ends. The CDR3 is 11 residues long. The CDR3 loop is CATSQSYEQFF. Here the CDR3 DNA reads TGTGCCACCAGTCAAAGTTATGAGCAGTTCTTC.

Relative to its sample, this clonotype is medium-sized. The gene calls are TRBV5-1 and TRBJ1-2; D is possibly TRBD1 (5 bases). This CDR3 is 14 amino acids long. Germline values: CDR1 SGHRS, CDR2 YFSETQ. The V gene lost 4 bases and the J gene lost 7 bases, with 17 bases spanning the gap. The CDR3 DNA reads as TGCGCCAGCAGCGTCGGGTCCAGGGCTAGTGGCTACACCTTC. Its translation: CASSVGSRASGYTF.

This clonotype was seen many times. The rearrangement links TRBV20-1 to TRBJ2-7; TRBD2 matches at 7 bases. With V trimmed by 6 bases and J by 3 bases, 17 bases remained unmatched. The germline CDR1 and CDR2 sequences are DFQATT and SNEGSKA (reference sequence). The CDR3 spans 16 residues. The CDR3 spells CSAAPPSGAGSYEQYF. CDR3 sequence (DNA): TGCAGTGCCGCCCCCCCTAGCGGCGCGGGGAGCTACGAGCAGTACTTC.

As to this clonotype: Since a much larger clone is just one base distant, this may be a read error. The CDR3 protein is CASNVDSSYEQYF. CDR3 sequence (DNA): TGTGCCAGCAACGTCGACTCCTCCTACGAGCAGTACTTC. J is TRBJ2-7 and V is TRBV7-2; the D is unclear. The CDR3 is 13 residues long. Germline values: CDR1 SGHTA, CDR2 FQGNSA. The ends were cut back, 7 bases at V and 0 bases at J, with 10 bases in the middle.

The rearrangement links TRBV20-1 to TRBJ2-7; 13 bases are a match to TRBD2. There are 16 residues in the CDR3. CDR1 and CDR2 (germline): DFQATT, SNEGSKA (reference sequence). V trimming: 8 bases; J trimming: 0 bases; junction bases outside the gene matches: 10. The chain's CDR3 is CSTPGTSGTYSYEQYF. In nucleotides, the CDR3 is TGCAGTACCCCCGGGACTAGCGGGACTTACTCCTACGAGCAGTACTTC.

This clonotype was recorded many times. V usage is TRBV6-2 or TRBV6-3 and J usage is TRBJ2-1; D is ambiguous. The length of the CDR3 is 12 residues. V was trimmed by 0 bases and J by 4 bases, leaving 1 base between them. The germline V gene has CDR1 MNHEY and CDR2 SVGEGT. CDR3 loop: CASSYSYNEQFF. In DNA, the CDR3 is TGTGCCAGCAGTTACTCGTACAATGAGCAGTTCTTC.

This clonotype was seen many times. This chain connects TRBV28 to TRBJ1-5, with D tentatively TRBD1 (5 bases). V lost 6 bases and J lost 9, with 12 bases in between. From germline, CDR1 is MDHEN and CDR2 SYDVKM. The CDR3 has 12 residues. Here the CDR3 reads CASRVRTGPQHF. The CDR3 bases are TGTGCCAGCAGAGTTCGCACAGGGCCCCAGCATTTT.

This clonotype came up many times. This chain uses TRBV27 with TRBJ2-5, with D hard to call. V lost 8 bases, J lost 2 bases, and 18 bases lay in between. This CDR3 comprises 15 residues. The germline CDR1 and CDR2 sequences are MNHEY and SMNVEV (reference sequence). Here the CDR3 reads CASGSRVRGQETQYF. CDR3 coding DNA: TGTGCCAGCGGGTCTAGAGTGCGTGGACAAGAGACCCAGTACTTC.

In its sample, this clonotype is medium-sized. The chain combines TRBV2 with TRBJ1-1; 7 positions agree with TRBD1. V trimming: 4 bases; J trimming: 1 base; junction bases outside the gene matches: 0. The CDR3 sequence is 13 residues long. The V gene's germline CDR1 is SNHLY and CDR2 FYNNEI. The CDR3 bases are TGTGCCAGCAGTGGACAGGGGAACACTGAAGCTTTCTTT. Protein: CASSGQGNTEAFF.

This clonotype rates as medium-sized. The chain has TRBV5-1 and TRBJ1-3; the D is unclear. Trimming removed 4 bases from V and 2 bases from J, with 13 bases in between. The CDR3 totals 15 residues. CDR1 is SGHRS, CDR2 YFSETQ, per germline. The CDR3 sequence is CASSRTDPTGNTIYF. Written as DNA, the CDR3 is TGCGCCAGCAGCCGAACGGACCCAACTGGAAACACCATATATTTT.

This clonotype is medium-sized (0.01 to 0.1%). The genes are TRBV28 and TRBJ1-1, with D hard to call. The V end lost 7 bases, the J end lost 2 bases, and 11 bases lay between the germline ends. The germline V gene encodes CDR1 MDHEN and CDR2 SYDVKM. CDR3 length equals 13 residues. CDR3 residues: CASIKEGNTEAFF. The CDR3 bases are TGTGCCAGCATTAAAGAGGGTAACACTGAAGCTTTCTTT.

DNA of the CDR3: TGTGCCAGCATCCCCGGAGTTGGCACCGGGGAGCTGTTTTTT. It specifies CASIPGVGTGELFF. The V gene is TRBV7-6, the J gene TRBJ2-2, with unresolved D. Per the germline V gene, CDR1 is SGHVS and CDR2 is FNYEAQ. CDR3 length: 14 residues. Trimming took 7 bases from V and 4 from J, leaving 13 bases between them.

By share of the sample, this clonotype is medium-sized. This chain links TRBV7-6 with TRBJ1-1; 9 bases are a match to TRBD1. Germline V CDR1 and CDR2: SGHVS, FNYEAQ. Germline trimming cut 4 bases from V and 1 base from J; bases unmatched to any gene: 4. This CDR3 has 15 amino acids. The CDR3 sequence is CASSSQGAANTEAFF. The CDR3 region has the DNA TGTGCCAGCAGCTCACAGGGGGCCGCGAACACTGAAGCTTTCTTT.

This clonotype counts as medium-sized. The chain links TRBV7-9 to TRBJ2-5, with TRBD2 matching over 10 bases. The CDR3 totals 14 residues. In germline, CDR1 is SEHNR, CDR2 FQNEAQ (reference sequence). The ends lost 4 bases at V and 1 base at J; junction bases unmatched: 0. Written as DNA, the CDR3 is TGTGCCAGCAGCTCTAGCGGGAGCCAAGAGACCCAGTACTTC. This sequence encodes CASSSSGSQETQYF.

This clonotype is categorized as medium-sized. V and J are TRBV20-1 and TRBJ1-3, with D perhaps matching TRBD1 (5 bases). Trimming cost V 3 bases and J 6 bases, with 15 bases left between them. This CDR3 has 14 amino acids. Germline CDR1 reads DFQATT; CDR2 reads SNEGSKA (reference sequence). DNA for the CDR3: TGCAGTGCTAGTGCCCTGGGACTGCTAAACACCATATATTTT. Protein: CSASALGLLNTIYF.

By frequency in the sample, this clonotype is medium-sized (0.01 to 0.1%). This sequence joins TRBV5-4 and TRBJ2-5; tentative D call: TRBD1 (6 bases). Trimming removed 0 bases at V and 4 bases at J, with 13 bases between. The CDR3 has 15 amino acids. Per the germline V gene, CDR1 is SGHNT and CDR2 is YYREEE (reference sequence). For the CDR3, the DNA is TGTGCCAGCAGCTTGGCTCAGGGGAGCCGAGAGACCCAGTACTTC. This gives the protein CASSLAQGSRETQYF.

This clonotype came up many times. The chain couples TRBV10-3 to TRBJ2-3, with TRBD2 matching 7 bases. The CDR3 length is 13 residues. Germline values: CDR1 ENHRY, CDR2 SYGVKD. J lost 0 bases, V lost 9 bases, and 3 bases had no gene match. The DNA of the CDR3 is TGTGCCATTTGTAGCGGGAGCACAGATACGCAGTATTTT. Translating it yields CAICSGSTDTQYF.